The clone carrying this TCR beta chain was seen once. As yet, its antigen is unknown. The table came from immunoSEQ multiplex PCR; TCRdb's copy has only in-frame clones and leaves some out. The sample records roughly 170,000 clones, around 88% being singletons. These data belong to a study of T cell responses to AZD1222 COVID-19 vaccine. Study results and limitations: Donors skewed white British and female; clonal diversity was possibly underestimated. Nearly half of spike-specific TCRs reportedly target variant regions that are unmutated in the B.1.351 and B.1.1.7 variants.

This CDR3 contains 16 residues. Germline V CDR1 and CDR2: LGHNA, YSLEER. With V trimmed by 4 bases and J by 3 bases, 5 bases remained unmatched. The TCR originated in an adult in good health. The starting material was peripheral blood, obtained on day 0 of AZD1222 vaccination. The rearrangement links TRBV4-3 to TRBJ2-2; 10 bases are a match to TRBD2. The DNA for the CDR3 is TGCGCCAGCAGCCCAAGCGGGGGGGCCTACACCGGGGAGCTGTTTTTT. Its translation: CASSPSGGAYTGELFF.